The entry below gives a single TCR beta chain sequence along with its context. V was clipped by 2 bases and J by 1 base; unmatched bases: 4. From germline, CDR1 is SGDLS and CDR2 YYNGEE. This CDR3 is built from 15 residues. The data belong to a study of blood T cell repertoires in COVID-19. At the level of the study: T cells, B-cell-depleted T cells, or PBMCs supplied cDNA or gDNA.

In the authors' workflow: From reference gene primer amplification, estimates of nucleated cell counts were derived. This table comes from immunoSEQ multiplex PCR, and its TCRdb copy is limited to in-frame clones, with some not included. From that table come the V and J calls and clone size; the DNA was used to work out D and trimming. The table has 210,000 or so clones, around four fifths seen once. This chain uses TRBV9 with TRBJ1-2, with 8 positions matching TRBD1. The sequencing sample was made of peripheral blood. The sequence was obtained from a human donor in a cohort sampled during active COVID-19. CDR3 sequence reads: CASSVDRGDNYGYTF. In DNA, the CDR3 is TGTGCCAGCAGCGTTGACAGGGGAGATAACTATGGCTACACCTTC. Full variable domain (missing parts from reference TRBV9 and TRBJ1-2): DSGVTQTPKHLITATGQRVTLRCSPRSGDLSVYWYQQSLDQGLQFLIQYYNGEERAKGNILERFSAQQFPDLHSELNLSSLELGDSALYFCASSVDRGDNYGYTFGSGTRLTVV.